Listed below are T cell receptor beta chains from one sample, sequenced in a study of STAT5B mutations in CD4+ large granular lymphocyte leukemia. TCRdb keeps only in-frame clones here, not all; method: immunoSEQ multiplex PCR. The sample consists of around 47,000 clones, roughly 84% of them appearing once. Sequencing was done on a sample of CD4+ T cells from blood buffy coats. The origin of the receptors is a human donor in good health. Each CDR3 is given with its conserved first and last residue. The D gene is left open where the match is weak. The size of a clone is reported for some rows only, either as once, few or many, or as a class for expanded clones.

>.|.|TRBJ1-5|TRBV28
CASSSGLWGYNQPQHF
TGTGCCAGCAGTTCAGGACTGTGGGGGTACAATCAGCCCCAGCATTTT
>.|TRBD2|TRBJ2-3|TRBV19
CASSISSGRGTDTQYF
TGTGCCAGTAGTATATCTAGCGGGAGAGGGACAGATACGCAGTATTTT
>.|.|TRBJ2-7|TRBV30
CAWRRDNSNEQYF
TGTGCCTGGCGGAGGGACAATTCGAACGAGCAGTACTTC
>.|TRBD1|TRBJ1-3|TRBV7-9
CASSRKEGASSGNTIYF
TGTGCCAGCAGTCGAAAGGAGGGGGCAAGCTCTGGAAACACCATATATTTT
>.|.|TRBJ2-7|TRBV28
CASSSPASNYEQYF
TGTGCCAGCAGTTCCCCCGCGAGCAACTACGAGCAGTACTTC
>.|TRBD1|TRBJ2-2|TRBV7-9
CASRLRDRDTGELFF
TGTGCCAGCAGGCTCCGGGACAGGGACACCGGGGAGCTGTTTTTT
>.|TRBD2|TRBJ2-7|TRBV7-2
CASSSLLVAGPSYEQYF
TGTGCCAGCAGCTCTCTTCTCGTAGCGGGGCCTTCCTACGAGCAGTACTTC
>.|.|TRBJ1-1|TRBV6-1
CASRNVRDHF
TGTGCCAGCAGAAACGTCCGGGACCACTTT
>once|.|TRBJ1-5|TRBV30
CAWTAGGNQPQHF
TGTGCCTGGACCGCCGGCGGCAATCAGCCCCAGCATTTT
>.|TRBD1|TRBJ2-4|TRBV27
CASSSWDRGAAVDIQYF
TGTGCCAGCAGTTCCTGGGACAGGGGGGCGGCGGTGGACATTCAGTACTTC
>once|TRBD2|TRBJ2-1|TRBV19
CASRPSGNYNEQFF
TGTGCCAGTAGGCCTAGCGGGAACTACAATGAGCAGTTCTTC
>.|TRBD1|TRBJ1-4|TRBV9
CASSRRTGGGSGEKLFF
TGTGCCAGCAGCAGACGGACAGGGGGCGGATCGGGTGAAAAACTGTTTTTT
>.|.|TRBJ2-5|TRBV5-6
CASSRRDSEETQYF
TGTGCCAGCAGCCGCCGGGACTCTGAAGAGACCCAGTACTTC
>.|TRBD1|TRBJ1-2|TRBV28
CASTARDRGVYGYTF
TGTGCCAGCACCGCGCGGGACAGGGGGGTCTATGGCTACACCTTC
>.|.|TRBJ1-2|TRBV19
CASTPGVGASGGYTF
TGTGCCAGTACCCCCGGGGTGGGGGCCTCAGGTGGCTACACCTTC
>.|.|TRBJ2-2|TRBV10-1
CASSSGEPAGELFF
TGCGCCAGCAGCAGCGGCGAGCCCGCCGGGGAGCTGTTTTTT
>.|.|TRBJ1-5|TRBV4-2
CASSQGPGGNQPQHF
TGTGCCAGCAGCCAAGGCCCTGGGGGGAATCAGCCCCAGCATTTT
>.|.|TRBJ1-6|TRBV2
CASSGVGGSNSPLHF
TGTGCCAGCAGTGGGGTCGGGGGCTCTAATTCACCCCTCCACTTT
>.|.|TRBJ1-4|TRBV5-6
CASRQRRGRSGEKLFF
TGTGCCAGCAGACAAAGACGGGGCCGTTCGGGTGAAAAACTGTTTTTT
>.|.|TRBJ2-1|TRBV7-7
CASSLSATRSDEQFF
TGTGCCAGCAGCTTGTCGGCGACTAGGAGCGATGAGCAGTTCTTC
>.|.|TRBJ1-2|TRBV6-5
CASSYVGGGVGYTF
TGTGCCAGCAGTTACGTCGGGGGAGGTGTTGGCTACACCTTC
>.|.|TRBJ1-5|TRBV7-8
CASSVDRSNQPQHF
TGTGCCAGCAGCGTCGACAGGAGCAATCAGCCCCAGCATTTT
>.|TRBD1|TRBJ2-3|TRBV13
CASSGRDRGSPSTDTQYF
TGTGCCAGCAGCGGCCGGGACAGGGGCTCCCCTAGCACAGATACGCAGTATTTT
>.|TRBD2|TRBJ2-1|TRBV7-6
CASSLTASGFYNEQFF
TGTGCCAGCAGCTTAACGGCTAGCGGGTTCTACAATGAGCAGTTCTTC
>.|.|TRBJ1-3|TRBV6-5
CASSYSMGSGNTIYF
TGTGCCAGCAGTTACTCGATGGGCTCTGGAAACACCATATATTTT
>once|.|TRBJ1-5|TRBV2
CASSEAQGRVPQHF
TGTGCCAGCAGTGAAGCCCAGGGGAGAGTGCCCCAGCATTTT
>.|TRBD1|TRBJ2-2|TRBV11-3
CASSSGQGFTGELFF
TGTGCCAGCAGCTCGGGACAGGGGTTCACCGGGGAGCTGTTTTTT
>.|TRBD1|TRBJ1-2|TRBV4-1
CASSPGQGPTNYGYTF
TGCGCCAGCAGCCCAGGACAGGGGCCTACTAACTATGGCTACACCTTC
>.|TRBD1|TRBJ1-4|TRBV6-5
CASSRQGGTNEKLFF
TGTGCCAGCAGTAGACAGGGGGGAACTAATGAAAAACTGTTTTTT
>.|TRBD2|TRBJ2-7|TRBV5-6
CASSTVGGFYEQYF
TGTGCCAGCAGCACAGTCGGGGGGTTCTACGAGCAGTACTTC
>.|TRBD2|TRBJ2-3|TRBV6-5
CASSYGAGESTDTQYF
TGTGCCAGCAGTTACGGAGCGGGAGAAAGCACAGATACGCAGTATTTT
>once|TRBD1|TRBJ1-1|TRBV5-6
CASSLDRGVRNTEAFF
TGTGCCAGCAGCCTGGACAGGGGGGTCAGGAACACTGAAGCTTTCTTT
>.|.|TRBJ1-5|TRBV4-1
CASSRVQGDSNQPQHF
TGCGCCAGCAGCCGCGTCCAGGGAGACAGCAATCAGCCCCAGCATTTT
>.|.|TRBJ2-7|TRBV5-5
CASSLGASHEQYF
TGTGCCAGCAGCTTGGGAGCTAGCCACGAGCAGTACTTC
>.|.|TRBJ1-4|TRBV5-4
CASSGGGAPGEKLFF
TGTGCCAGCAGCGGGGGTGGGGCGCCGGGTGAAAAACTGTTTTTT
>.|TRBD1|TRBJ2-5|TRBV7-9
CASSLARDRGRETQYF
TGTGCCAGCAGCTTGGCCCGGGACAGGGGGCGGGAGACCCAGTACTTC
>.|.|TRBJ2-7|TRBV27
CATLRRGAGSYEQYF
TGTGCCACCCTGCGGAGGGGGGCGGGCTCCTACGAGCAGTACTTC
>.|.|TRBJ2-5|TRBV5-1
CASSLTGGMETQYF
TGCGCCAGCAGCTTGACTGGGGGCATGGAGACCCAGTACTTC
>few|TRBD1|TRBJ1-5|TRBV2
CASSEGGQGQQPQHF
TGTGCCAGCAGTGAAGGAGGACAGGGGCAACAGCCCCAGCATTTT
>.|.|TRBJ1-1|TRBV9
CASSPGQPSNTEAFF
TGTGCCAGCAGCCCGGGACAACCTTCGAACACTGAAGCTTTCTTT
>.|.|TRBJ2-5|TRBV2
CASSVYRVPQETQYF
TGTGCCAGCAGCGTCTACAGGGTCCCACAAGAGACCCAGTACTTC
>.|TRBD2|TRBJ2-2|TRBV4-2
CASTFLAGTGELFF
TGTGCCAGCACCTTTCTAGCGGGGACCGGGGAGCTGTTTTTT